The 15 T cell receptor beta chains below were found in one sample sequenced in a study of CD8 T cells in ankylosing spondylitis (dated 2017 in TCRdb). Preparation of the library involved 5' RACE. TCRdb lists the instrument as Illumina HiSeq 2500. The public reads were reprocessed in TCRdb via fastp at Q25 and MiXCR, keeping in-frame beta chains. Each CDR3 protein appears once, grouped with its most common genes and DNA. The sample data list roughly 280,000 distinct CDR3 sequences, and around 19% of these were observed just once. The ten largest clonotypes hold 7.8% of the sample. Sequenced sample: blood, either unsorted or a sorted T cell fraction (not recorded which). All receptors derive from a male donor with ankylosing spondylitis or in good health (not recorded which).

This clonotype was counted a few times. This chain connects TRBV10-3 to TRBJ1-2; no clear D gene. The CDR3 covers 15 residues. The germline CDR1 and CDR2 sequences are ENHRY and SYGVKD. The V and J ends lost 6 bases and 4 bases respectively, with 18 bases between them. The CDR3 loop reads CAISRPGRAFYGYTF. In nucleotides, the CDR3 is TGTGCCATCAGCCGACCGGGCCGGGCTTTCTATGGCTACACCTTC.

The rearrangement uses TRBV28 and TRBJ2-1, with 9 positions matching TRBD1. The CDR3 runs to 15 residues. CDR1 and CDR2 (germline): MDHEN, SYDVKM. V gave up 5 bases and J gave up 7 bases; unmatched junction bases: 9. As DNA, the CDR3 is TGTGCCAGCAGTCCCCGGGACAGGGTCTGGAATGAGCAGTTCTTC. This encodes CASSPRDRVWNEQFF.

This clonotype was detected ten times or more. The J gene is TRBJ2-3, the V gene TRBV29-1; 11 nucleotides agree with TRBD1. V was pared by 3 bases and J by 4 bases, with 12 bases of the junction left unmatched. There are 17 residues in the CDR3. Germline CDR1 is SQVTM and CDR2 is ANQGSEA. The CDR3 sequence: CSVDGWAGTGGPDTQYF. CDR3 coding DNA: TGCAGCGTTGACGGATGGGCCGGGACAGGGGGTCCAGATACGCAGTATTTT.

This clonotype showed up just a few times. This chain connects TRBV12-3 or TRBV12-4 to TRBJ1-4, with D unresolved. CDR3 length: 13 residues. V was cut by 1 base and J by 8 bases, with 8 bases left in between. The CDR3 region has the DNA TGTGCCAGCAGTTTAGGTATTAGCGAAAAACTGTTTTTT. Protein: CASSLGISEKLFF.

This clonotype was detected a few times. This chain uses TRBV20-1 with TRBJ1-1; D unclear. There are 13 residues in the CDR3. Trimming left V 5 bases short and J 4 bases short, with 14 bases between. Looked up from germline, CDR1 is DFQATT and CDR2 is SNEGSKA (reference sequence). The CDR3 region has the DNA TGCAGTGCTGTTAGGCCCGGGCTCACTGAAGCTTTCTTT. This codes for CSAVRPGLTEAFF.

This clonotype was counted a few times. The gene calls are TRBV5-1 and TRBJ2-3; tentatively, D is TRBD1 or TRBD2 (5 bases each). Germline CDR1 and CDR2: SGHRS and YFSETQ. The ends were cut back, 4 bases at V and 1 base at J, with 16 bases in the middle. The CDR3 has 16 amino acids. The CDR3 sequence is CASSPRGVYGTDTQYF. DNA of the CDR3: TGCGCCAGCAGCCCTAGAGGGGTTTATGGCACAGATACGCAGTATTTT.

The chain is built from TRBV29-1 and TRBJ2-7; D is unclear. CDR1 and CDR2 (germline): SQVTM, ANQGSEA. The CDR3 contains 11 residues. The chain's CDR3 is CSVLGSSEQYV. CDR3 bases: TGCAGCGTTCTTGGTTCCTCCGAGCAGTACGTC.

In its sample, this clonotype was seen a few times. The chain links TRBV5-1 to TRBJ2-1; 13 nucleotides line up with TRBD2. Germline V gene lookup returns CDR1 SGHRS and CDR2 YFSETQ. Losses at the gene ends were 4 bases for V and 6 bases for J; bases not matched to a gene: 4. This CDR3 region has 15 residues. The CDR3 bases are TGCGCCAGCAGCGTGGGACTAGCGGGGTCCAATGAGCAGTTCTTC. Protein product: CASSVGLAGSNEQFF.

V gene TRBV5-1 combines with J gene TRBJ2-5, with 7 bases identical to TRBD1. V lost 4 bases to trimming and J lost 2 bases; unmatched junction nucleotides: 2. Per the germline V gene, CDR1 is SGHRS and CDR2 is YFSETQ. This CDR3 has 13 amino acids. The DNA for the CDR3 is TGCGCCAGCAGCGAGGGACAGCAAGAGACCCAGTACTTC. This sequence encodes CASSEGQQETQYF.

The chain carries TRBV11-2 and TRBJ1-4, with 7 bases identical to TRBD1. CDR1 is SGHAT, CDR2 FQNNGV, per germline. Germline trimming cut 3 bases from V and 8 bases from J; bases unmatched to any gene: 6. This CDR3 comprises 14 residues. The CDR3 here is CASSFQGVGEKLFF. The CDR3 DNA is TGTGCCAGCAGCTTCCAGGGGGTTGGGGAAAAACTGTTTTTT.

Ten or more counts support this clonotype. The gene calls are TRBV27 and TRBJ2-3; D remains ambiguous. Germline CDR1 and CDR2: MNHEY and SMNVEV (reference sequence). The CDR3 runs to 13 residues. V lost 8 bases, J lost 2 bases, and 11 bases lay in between. The CDR3 coding sequence is TGTGCCAGCTTCGGGCTTTTCACAGATACGCAGTATTTT. Translation gives CASFGLFTDTQYF.

This clonotype was recorded many times. The chain uses TRBV3-1 and TRBJ2-3; unclear D gene. Per germline, CDR1 LGHDT and CDR2 YNNKEL (reference sequence). Trimming cost V 0 bases and J 6 bases, with 10 bases left between them. CDR3 length equals 14 residues. The CDR3 spells CASSQDWTSDTQYF. The CDR3 DNA reads as TGTGCCAGCAGCCAAGACTGGACCTCCGATACGCAGTATTTT.

As to this clonotype: The junction does not match germline at one end; this may be a read error. The chain joins TRBV28 to TRBJ2-1, with D possibly matching TRBD1 (6 bases). Germline CDR1 reads MDHEN; CDR2 reads SYDVKM. The CDR3 totals 12 residues. CDR3: CASSSDRIPAHF. DNA for the CDR3: TGTGCCAGCAGTTCTGACAGGATCCCCGCTCACTTC. The full variable domain, completed using reference TRBV28 and TRBJ2-1, is DVKVTQSSRYLVKRTGEKVFLECVQDMDHENMFWYRQDPGLGLRLIYFSYDVKMKEKGDIPEGYSVSREKKERFSLILESASTNQTSMYLCASSSDRIPAHFGPGTRLTVL.

This clonotype was picked up many times. J is TRBJ2-2 and V is TRBV12-3 or TRBV12-4; no clear D gene. Between the trimmed V and J ends, which lost 6 bases and 2 bases, there was a span of 4 bases. The CDR3 length is 12 residues. For the CDR3, the DNA is TGTGCCAGCAGCTTCAACACCGGGGAGCTGTTTTTT. Protein product: CASSFNTGELFF.

This clonotype was detected a few times. CDR3 coding DNA: TGCGCCAGCAGCCAAGAGGTTGGAGAGCAGTTCTTC. This translates into CASSQEVGEQFF. The V call is TRBV4-1, the J call TRBJ2-1; D is uncertain. The V end was cut by 0 bases, the J end by 10 bases, with 7 bases between. Germline CDR1 is MGHRA and CDR2 is YSYEKL. The CDR3 runs to 12 residues.